These T cell receptor beta chains were read from a single sample in a study of early T cells in non-severe SARS-CoV-2 infection. TCRdb reprocessed the 5' RACE reads via MiXCR and lists one record per CDR3 protein. The sample has about 80,000 distinct CDR3 sequences, about 12% seen once. Sequencing was carried out using whole blood. These TCRs come from an adult who was a healthcare worker with PCR-confirmed SARS-CoV-2 infection or an uninfected control (not recorded which). CDR3s include the opening cysteine and the closing phenylalanine or tryptophan. D genes are given only for firm matches. Clone size is given for some rows only: seen once, a few or many times, or a class if the clone is expanded.

D: .; J: TRBJ2-3; V: TRBV12-3/TRBV12-4; size: few; DNA: TGTGCCAGCAGTCCACGGTTGCGCACAGATACGCAGTATTTT; CDR3: CASSPRLRTDTQYF
D: TRBD2; J: TRBJ2-3; V: TRBV28; size: many; DNA: TGTGCCAGCAGCCTTCGGAGGCGGGGGAGTTATACGCAGTATTTT; CDR3: CASSLRRRGSYTQYF
D: .; J: TRBJ2-3; V: TRBV29-1; size: many; DNA: TGCAGCTTGGGTGAGGATACGCAGTATTTT; CDR3: CSLGEDTQYF
D: TRBD2; J: TRBJ2-5; V: TRBV6-6; size: .; DNA: TGTGCCAGCAGCCGACCGGGACTAGACCAAGAGACCCAGTACTTC; CDR3: CASSRPGLDQETQYF
D: .; J: TRBJ1-2; V: TRBV20-1; size: .; DNA: TGCAGTGCTTTGACAGCGTCCTATGGCTACACCTTC; CDR3: CSALTASYGYTF
D: TRBD1; J: TRBJ2-6; V: TRBV19; size: many; DNA: TGTGCCAGCCGTCCGGGACAGGGCTTAGCTGGGGCCAACGTCCTGACTTTC; CDR3: CASRPGQGLAGANVLTF
D: .; J: TRBJ1-1; V: TRBV6-5; size: .; DNA: TGTGCCAGCAGCGAGATCCGTATAGGGGCTGAAGCTTTCTTT; CDR3: CASSEIRIGAEAFF
D: .; J: TRBJ2-1; V: TRBV13; size: .; DNA: TGTGCCAGCAGCTTTGGATACAATGAGCAGTTCTTC; CDR3: CASSFGYNEQFF
D: .; J: TRBJ2-3; V: TRBV21-1; size: many; DNA: TGTGCCAGCAGTAGGGGGAGGACTAGTCTTCCAGATACGCAGTATTTT; CDR3: CASSRGRTSLPDTQYF
D: TRBD1; J: TRBJ2-5; V: TRBV2; size: .; DNA: TGTGCCAGCGTCAACAGGGGGAGGGAGACCCAGTACTTC; CDR3: CASVNRGRETQYF
D: .; J: TRBJ2-7; V: TRBV29-1; size: .; DNA: TGCAGCGTTTCTCCGGGACCCCCCGCCGAGCAGTACTTC; CDR3: CSVSPGPPAEQYF
D: TRBD2; J: TRBJ2-7; V: TRBV28; size: .; DNA: TGTGCCAGCAGCCTCCGGGGGGGGACGATCTCCTACGAGCAGTACTTC; CDR3: CASSLRGGTISYEQYF
D: .; J: TRBJ2-1; V: TRBV20-1; size: many; DNA: TGCAGTGCTAGAGATTGGAGACAGGGGCGAGGTAGCGGGAGTAATGAGCAGTTCTTC; CDR3: CSARDWRQGRGSGSNEQFF
D: .; J: TRBJ1-5; V: TRBV28; size: .; DNA: TGTGCCAGCAGTCCCACGGCGCGCAATCAGCCCCAGCATTTT; CDR3: CASSPTARNQPQHF
D: TRBD2; J: TRBJ2-3; V: TRBV7-9; size: .; DNA: TGTGCCAGCAGACTAACCGGGACTAGCTCCCTACATACGCAGTATTTT; CDR3: CASRLTGTSSLHTQYF
D: TRBD1; J: TRBJ2-1; V: TRBV3-1; size: many; DNA: TGTGCCAGCAGCCGCAGGGACAGGGAAGTCGATGAGCAGTTCTTC; CDR3: CASSRRDREVDEQFF
D: .; J: TRBJ1-5; V: TRBV21-1; size: few; DNA: TGTGCCAGCAGCAAAGCAGGGGACAGCCTGCAGCCCCAGCATTTT; CDR3: CASSKAGDSLQPQHF
D: .; J: TRBJ2-3; V: TRBV7-3; size: few; DNA: TGTGCCAGCAGCTTAAATGCAGGGGGGAGCACAGATACGCAGTATTTT; CDR3: CASSLNAGGSTDTQYF
D: .; J: TRBJ1-2; V: TRBV19; size: many; DNA: TGTGCCAGTAGTACTTGGGACGGAGAAAACTATGGCTACACCTTC; CDR3: CASSTWDGENYGYTF
D: TRBD2; J: TRBJ2-1; V: TRBV11-3; size: .; DNA: TGTGCCAGCAGCCGACTAGCGGGGGGGCCTAATGAGCAGTTCTTC; CDR3: CASSRLAGGPNEQFF